This T cell receptor beta chain comes out of a study of T cells after yellow fever vaccination (dated by TCRdb to the late 2010s). Context from the whole study: Libraries from fractions with low cell numbers were prepared with the SMART-Seq v4 Ultra Low Input RNA kit. Blood samples were taken at several timepoints before and after primary and secondary immunization, and bulk PBMC replicates and cell subsets were isolated. The cohort comprised two healthy male donors, one aged 18 to 29 and one aged 30 to 40 years. To follow T-cell clones before and after primary and booster YFV17D yellow fever vaccination, bulk TCR alpha and beta repertoires were sequenced over time.

What the work shows at the level of the full study, not this receptor alone: A small share of clonotypes occurred in both CD4 and CD8 compartments, likely arising from convergent recombination. Compared with the primary T-cell response, the secondary T-cell response was weaker but faster, peaking on day 5 rather than day 15. FACS-sorted repertoires could contain abundant contaminating clonotypes from the bulk population, so computational filtering was required. Because only two donors were included in the study, the extent to which the findings can be generalized is limited. After the booster, most of the clones that had expanded following primary vaccination were detected again (96% of CD4 and around nine tenths of CD8), which suggests that memory was broadly maintained.

V loses 7 bases of germline sequence and J loses 0 bases, and the interval between the two ends is 12 bases. From the cysteine up to the phenylalanine, the CDR3 has a length of 15 residues. Only CDR3 DNA remains: 45 bases, in frame from the first base. According to the germline V gene, CDR1 reads SGHTA and CDR2 reads FQGNSA. In light of the paper, this sample's treatment or condition label describes: live attenuated yellow fever vaccine strain. PBMCs were isolated from peripheral blood using a standard Ficoll-Paque protocol. Dynabeads CD4 and CD8 positive selection kits were used to isolate CD4 and CD8 T-cell fractions. RNA was extracted with TriZol from bulk PBMCs, CD4 and CD8 fractions, and dextramer-positive and dextramer-negative fractions. This clonotype was observed a handful of times. Its antigen target is currently unknown. Base qualities are missing; no much larger clone stands one base away.

TCR cDNA was made using 5'RACE template switching, a step that added a universal primer site and unique molecular identifiers. Priming for cDNA synthesis came from both the TCR alpha and TCR beta constant segments. Libraries were amplified in two PCR steps, with sample barcodes and sequencing adapters added in the second step. Sequencing of libraries was done on Illumina HiSeq 2500 (2x100 bp) or NovaSeq (2x150 bp). Per the source publication's procedure: Reads were demultiplexed and collapsed into UMI consensus sequences with MIGEC, and V(D)J alignment was performed with MiXCR. Vaccine-responding clonotypes were defined with edgeR using replicate PBMC samples, requiring FDR below 0.01 and a log2 fold change above 5 up to day 15. Bulk clonotypes were assigned CD4 or CD8 identity according to which sequenced CD4 or CD8 repertoire held them at higher abundance. The public reads were reprocessed in TCRdb via fastp at Q25 and MiXCR, keeping in-frame beta chains. Rows are combined by CDR3 protein, so each entry shows the most common genes and DNA. The V and J calls shown here were made by TCRdb, not taken from the authors' results. Across this sample there are about 210,000 distinct CDR3 sequences, with 6.5% to 7.5% seen only once. The ten top clones hold 0.85% to 1.2% of the sample.

The sequencing here drew on CD4+ T cells sorted from PBMCs, taken on the day of the yellow fever booster vaccination. The chain employs TRBV7-2 and TRBJ2-2, and perhaps TRBD2 as D gene, on 7 matching bases. The TCR comes from a man aged 30 to 45 who received the YFV17D yellow fever vaccine. The CDR3 protein sequence reads: CASKRDIANTGELFF. The sequenced DNA: TGTGCCAGCAAGCGGGACATCGCGAACACCGGGGAGCTGTTTTTT.